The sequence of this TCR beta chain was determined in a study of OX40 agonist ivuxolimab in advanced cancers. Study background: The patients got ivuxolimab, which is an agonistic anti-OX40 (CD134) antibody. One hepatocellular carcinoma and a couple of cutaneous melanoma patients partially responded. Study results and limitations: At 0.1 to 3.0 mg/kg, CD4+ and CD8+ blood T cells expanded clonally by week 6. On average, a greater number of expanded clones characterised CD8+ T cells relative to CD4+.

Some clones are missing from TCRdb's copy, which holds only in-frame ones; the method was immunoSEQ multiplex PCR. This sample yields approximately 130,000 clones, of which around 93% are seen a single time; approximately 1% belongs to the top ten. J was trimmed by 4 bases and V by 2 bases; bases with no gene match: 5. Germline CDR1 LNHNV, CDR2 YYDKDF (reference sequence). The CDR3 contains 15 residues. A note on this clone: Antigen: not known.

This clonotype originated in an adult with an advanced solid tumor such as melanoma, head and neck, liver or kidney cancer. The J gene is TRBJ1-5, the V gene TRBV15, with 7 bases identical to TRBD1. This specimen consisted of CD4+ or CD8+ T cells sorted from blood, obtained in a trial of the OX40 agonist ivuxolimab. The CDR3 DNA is TGTGCCACCAGCAGACAAACAGGGGTAAATCAGCCCCAGCATTTT. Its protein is CATSRQTGVNQPQHF. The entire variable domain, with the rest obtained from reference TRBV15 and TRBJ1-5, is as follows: DAMVIQNPRYQVTQFGKPVTLSCSQTLNHNVMYWYQQKSSQAPKLLFHYYDKDFNNEADTPDNFQSRRPNTSFCFLDIRSPGLGDTAMYLCATSRQTGVNQPQHFGDGTRLSIL.